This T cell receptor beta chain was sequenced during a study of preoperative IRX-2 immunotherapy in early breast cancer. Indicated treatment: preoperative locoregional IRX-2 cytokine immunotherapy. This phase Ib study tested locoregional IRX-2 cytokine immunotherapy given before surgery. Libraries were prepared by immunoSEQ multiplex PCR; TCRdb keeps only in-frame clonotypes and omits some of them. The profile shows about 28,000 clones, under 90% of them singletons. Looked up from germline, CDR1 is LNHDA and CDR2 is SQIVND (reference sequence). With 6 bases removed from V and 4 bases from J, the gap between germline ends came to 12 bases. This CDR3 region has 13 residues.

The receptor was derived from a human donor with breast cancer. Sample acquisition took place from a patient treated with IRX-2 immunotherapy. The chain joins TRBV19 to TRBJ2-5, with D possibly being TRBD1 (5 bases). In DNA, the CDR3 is TGTGCCAGTAGCCTCGACAGAAGAGAGACCCAGTACTTC. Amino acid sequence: CASSLDRRETQYF.